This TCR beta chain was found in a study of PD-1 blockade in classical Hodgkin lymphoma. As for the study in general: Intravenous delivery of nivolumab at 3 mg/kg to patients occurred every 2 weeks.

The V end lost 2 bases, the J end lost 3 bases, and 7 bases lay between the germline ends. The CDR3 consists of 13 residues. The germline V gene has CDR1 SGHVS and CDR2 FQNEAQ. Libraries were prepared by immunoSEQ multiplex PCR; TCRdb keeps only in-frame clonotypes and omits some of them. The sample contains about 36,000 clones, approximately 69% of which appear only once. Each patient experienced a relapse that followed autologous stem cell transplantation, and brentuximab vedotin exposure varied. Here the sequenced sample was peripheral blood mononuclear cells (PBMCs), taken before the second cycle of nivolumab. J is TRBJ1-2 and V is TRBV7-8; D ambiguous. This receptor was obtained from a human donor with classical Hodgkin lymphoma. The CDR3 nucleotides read TGTGCCAGCAGCTTACGGGAGGACTATGGCTACACCTTC. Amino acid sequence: CASSLREDYGYTF.